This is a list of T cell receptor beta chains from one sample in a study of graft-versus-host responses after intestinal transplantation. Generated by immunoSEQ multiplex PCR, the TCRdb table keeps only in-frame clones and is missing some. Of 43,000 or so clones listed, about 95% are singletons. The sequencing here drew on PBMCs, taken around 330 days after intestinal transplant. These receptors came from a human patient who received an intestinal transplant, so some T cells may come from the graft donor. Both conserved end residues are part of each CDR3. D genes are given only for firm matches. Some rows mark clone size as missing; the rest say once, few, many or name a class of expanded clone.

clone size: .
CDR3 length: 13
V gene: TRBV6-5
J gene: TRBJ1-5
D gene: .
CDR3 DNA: TGTGCCAGCAGTTACAGAAGCAATCAGCCCCAGCATTTT
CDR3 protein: CASSYRSNQPQHF

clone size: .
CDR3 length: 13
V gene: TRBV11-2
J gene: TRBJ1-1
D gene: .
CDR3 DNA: TGTGCCAGCAGCTTAGGACGGTACACTGAAGCTTTCTTT
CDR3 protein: CASSLGRYTEAFF

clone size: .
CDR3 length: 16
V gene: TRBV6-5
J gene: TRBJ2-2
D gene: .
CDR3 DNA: TGTGCCAGCAGTTACTCGAACGGGGGACGCACCGGGGAGCTGTTTTTT
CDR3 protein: CASSYSNGGRTGELFF

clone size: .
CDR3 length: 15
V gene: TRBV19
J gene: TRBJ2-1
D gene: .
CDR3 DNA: TGTGCCAGTAGTATTCAGGCAGGGGACTACAATGAGCAGTTCTTC
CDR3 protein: CASSIQAGDYNEQFF

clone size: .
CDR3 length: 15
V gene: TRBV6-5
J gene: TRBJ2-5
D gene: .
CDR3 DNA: TGTGCCAGCAGTTCCCTGGGGGACCTCCAAGAGACCCAGTACTTC
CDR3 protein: CASSSLGDLQETQYF

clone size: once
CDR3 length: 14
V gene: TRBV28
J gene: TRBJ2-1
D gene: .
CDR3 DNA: TGTGCCAGCAGAGGACTCATAGCGTACAATGAGCAGTTCTTC
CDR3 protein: CASRGLIAYNEQFF

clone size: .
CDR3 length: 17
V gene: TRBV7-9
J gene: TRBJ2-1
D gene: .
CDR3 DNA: TGTGCCAGCAGCTCGACCCGTTGGGGGCCCCCCACCAGAGAGCAGTTCTTC
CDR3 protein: CASSSTRWGPPTREQFF

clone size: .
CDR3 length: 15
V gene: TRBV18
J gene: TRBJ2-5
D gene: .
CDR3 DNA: TGTGCCAGCTCCCCTGTGGGGAGCCGTCAAGAGACCCAGTACTTC
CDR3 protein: CASSPVGSRQETQYF

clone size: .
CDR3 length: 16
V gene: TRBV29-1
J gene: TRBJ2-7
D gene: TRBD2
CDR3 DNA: TGCAGCTCCCGAACGGCTAGCGGGTTGGGTGGGGACGAGCAGTACTTC
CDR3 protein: CSSRTASGLGGDEQYF

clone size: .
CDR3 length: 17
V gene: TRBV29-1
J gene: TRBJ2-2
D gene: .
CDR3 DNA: TGCAGCGTTGAAGAATTTCGGCCAAACCTATACACCGGGGAGCTGTTTTTT
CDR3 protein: CSVEEFRPNLYTGELFF

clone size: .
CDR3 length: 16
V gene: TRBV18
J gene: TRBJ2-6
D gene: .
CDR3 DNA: TGTGCCAGCTCATCATCGGTGGGGACTGGGGCCAACGTCCTGACTTTC
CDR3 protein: CASSSSVGTGANVLTF

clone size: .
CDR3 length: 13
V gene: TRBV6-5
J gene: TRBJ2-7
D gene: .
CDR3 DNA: TGTGCCAGCAGTTACATGGGAGGGGGGGGGCAGTACTTC
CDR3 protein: CASSYMGGGGQYF

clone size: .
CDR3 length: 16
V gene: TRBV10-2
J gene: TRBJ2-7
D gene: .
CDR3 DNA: TGCGCCAGCCAACTACAGCAGGGGAGCAGCTCCTACGAGCAGTACTTC
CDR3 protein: CASQLQQGSSSYEQYF

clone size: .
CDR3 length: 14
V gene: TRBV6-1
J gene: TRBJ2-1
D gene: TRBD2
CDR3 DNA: TGTGCCAGCGTGCGGGGGGGCCCCCACAATGAGCAGTTCTTC
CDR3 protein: CASVRGGPHNEQFF

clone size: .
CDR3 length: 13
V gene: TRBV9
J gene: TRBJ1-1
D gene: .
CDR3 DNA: TGTGCCAGCAGCGGGTCAGGGGTGACTGAAGCTTTCTTT
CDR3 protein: CASSGSGVTEAFF

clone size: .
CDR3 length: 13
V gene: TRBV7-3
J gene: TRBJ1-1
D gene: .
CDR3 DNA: TGTGCCAGCAGCTTTGGGGGTGTCACTGAAGCTTTCTTT
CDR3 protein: CASSFGGVTEAFF

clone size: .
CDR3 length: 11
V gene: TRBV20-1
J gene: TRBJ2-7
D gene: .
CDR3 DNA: TGCAGTGCCCGGAGCAAGGGCGAGCAGTACTTC
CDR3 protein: CSARSKGEQYF

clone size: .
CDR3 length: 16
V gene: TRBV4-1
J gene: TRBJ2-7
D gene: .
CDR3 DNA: TGCGCCAGCAGCCACGCCCCGGGACACCCCGGCGACGAGCAGTACTTC
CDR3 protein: CASSHAPGHPGDEQYF

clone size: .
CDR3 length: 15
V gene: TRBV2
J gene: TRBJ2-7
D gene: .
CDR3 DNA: TGTGCCAGCAGTGAAAGGGGTATCGTCACCTACGAGCAGTACTTC
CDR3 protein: CASSERGIVTYEQYF

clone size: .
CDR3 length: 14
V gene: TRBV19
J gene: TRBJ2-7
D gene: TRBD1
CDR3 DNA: TGTGCCAGTAGTTATTACGGGACAGGGTCCGAGCAGTACTTC
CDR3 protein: CASSYYGTGSEQYF

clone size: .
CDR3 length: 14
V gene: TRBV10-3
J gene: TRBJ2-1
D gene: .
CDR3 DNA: TGTGCCATCAGTGACCAGGGATCCTACAATGAGCAGTTCTTC
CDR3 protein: CAISDQGSYNEQFF

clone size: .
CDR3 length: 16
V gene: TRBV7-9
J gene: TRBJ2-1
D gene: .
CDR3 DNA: TGTGCCAGCAGTTCAGAGTACGGGAGCTCCTACAATGAGCAGTTCTTC
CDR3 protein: CASSSEYGSSYNEQFF

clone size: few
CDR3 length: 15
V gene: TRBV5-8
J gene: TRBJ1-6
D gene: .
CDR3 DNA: TGTGCCAGCAGCTCTGAGGGGGAGCTGGCTACACCCCTCCACTTT
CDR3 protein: CASSSEGELATPLHF

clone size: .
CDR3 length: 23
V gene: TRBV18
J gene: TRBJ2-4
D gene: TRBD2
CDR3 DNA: TGTGCCAGCTCACCTGTCCTAGTGTCAGGGACTAGCGGGACAGGGAGGCGAAAAAACATTCAGTACTTC
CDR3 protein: CASSPVLVSGTSGTGRRKNIQYF

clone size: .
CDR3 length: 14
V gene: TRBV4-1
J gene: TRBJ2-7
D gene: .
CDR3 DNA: TGCGCCAGCAGCCAAGAAGGGTTGGGACTTGAGCAGTACTTC
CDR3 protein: CASSQEGLGLEQYF

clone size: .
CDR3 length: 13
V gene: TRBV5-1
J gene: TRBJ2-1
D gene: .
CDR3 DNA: TGCGCCAGCAGCCTCACGCGGGACAATGAGCAGTTCTTC
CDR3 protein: CASSLTRDNEQFF

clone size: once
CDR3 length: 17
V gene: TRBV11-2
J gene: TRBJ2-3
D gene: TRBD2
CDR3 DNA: TGTGCCAGCAGCTTAGATCAACTAGCGGATAGCACAGATACGCAGTATTTT
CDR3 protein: CASSLDQLADSTDTQYF

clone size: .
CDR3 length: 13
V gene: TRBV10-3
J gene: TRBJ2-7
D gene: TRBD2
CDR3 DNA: TGTGCCATCCTTAGCGGGATTGGGTACGAGCAGTACTTC
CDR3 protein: CAILSGIGYEQYF

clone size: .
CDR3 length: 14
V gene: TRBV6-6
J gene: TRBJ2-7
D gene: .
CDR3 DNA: TGTGCCAGCAGTTACGGGGGAACCGCCTACGAGCAGTACTTC
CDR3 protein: CASSYGGTAYEQYF

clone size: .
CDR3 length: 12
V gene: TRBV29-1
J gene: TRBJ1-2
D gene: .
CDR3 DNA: TGCAGCGCAAACATGGTTGGGTATGGCTACACCTTC
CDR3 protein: CSANMVGYGYTF

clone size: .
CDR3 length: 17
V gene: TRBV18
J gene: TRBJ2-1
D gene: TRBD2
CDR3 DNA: TGTGCCAGCTCACCACCGCGCCGGGAGGAGAGGTACAATGAGCAGTTCTTC
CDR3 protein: CASSPPRREERYNEQFF

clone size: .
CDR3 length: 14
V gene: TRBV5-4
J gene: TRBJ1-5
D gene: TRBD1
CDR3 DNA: TGTGCCAGCAGCTGGGGGGGACAGAATCAGCCCCAGCATTTT
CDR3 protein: CASSWGGQNQPQHF

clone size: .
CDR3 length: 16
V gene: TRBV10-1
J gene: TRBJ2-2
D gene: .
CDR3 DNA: TGCGCCAGCAGTTTCTCCGGGACAACGAACACCGGGGAGCTGTTTTTT
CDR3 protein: CASSFSGTTNTGELFF

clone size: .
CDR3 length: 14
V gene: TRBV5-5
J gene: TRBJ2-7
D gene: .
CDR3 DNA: TGTGCCAGCCTTTACAGGGGAGGGTCCTACGAGCAGTACTTC
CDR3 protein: CASLYRGGSYEQYF

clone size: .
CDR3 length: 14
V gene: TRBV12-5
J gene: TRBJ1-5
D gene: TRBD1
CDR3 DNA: TGTGCTAGTGGTACCGGGACAGACAATCAGCCCCAGCATTTT
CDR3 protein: CASGTGTDNQPQHF

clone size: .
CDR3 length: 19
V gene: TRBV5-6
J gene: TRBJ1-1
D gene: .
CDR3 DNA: TGTGCCAGCAGCTTGAGGCTCGTGTGGGAGGACGGCCCGAACACTGAAGCTTTCTTT
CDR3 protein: CASSLRLVWEDGPNTEAFF

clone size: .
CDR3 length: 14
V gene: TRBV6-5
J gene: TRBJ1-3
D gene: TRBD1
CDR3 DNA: TGTGCCAGCAGTGGGACAGTCCACCCGAACGCCATATATTTT
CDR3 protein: CASSGTVHPNAIYF

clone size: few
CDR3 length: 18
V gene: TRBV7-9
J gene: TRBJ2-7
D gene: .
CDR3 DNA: TGTGCCAGCAGCTCCTCTGGGGGGGCGGGAGTCCCTACCTACGAGCAGTACTTC
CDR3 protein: CASSSSGGAGVPTYEQYF

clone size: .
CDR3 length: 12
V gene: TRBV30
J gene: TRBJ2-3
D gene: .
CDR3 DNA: TGTGCCTGTAGCGCTAGCACAGATACGCAGTATTTT
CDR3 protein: CACSASTDTQYF

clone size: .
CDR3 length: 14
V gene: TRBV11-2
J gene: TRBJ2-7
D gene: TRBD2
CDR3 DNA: TGTGCCAGCAGCCGGGGACTAGCGGGAGGCGAGCAGTACTTC
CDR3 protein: CASSRGLAGGEQYF

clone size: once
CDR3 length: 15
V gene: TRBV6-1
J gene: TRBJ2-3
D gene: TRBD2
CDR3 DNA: TGTGCCAGCAGTGACGGACTAGCGGGCTGGGATACGCAGTATTTT
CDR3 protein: CASSDGLAGWDTQYF